This TCR beta chain was identified during a study of blood T cell repertoires in COVID-19 (dated by TCRdb to 2020 to 2022). For context, the study as a whole: The collaborator samples originated in the United States, Italy and Spain and spanned the acute and convalescent phases of COVID-19. Subjects who had been exposed to COVID-19, were actively infected with it, or had recovered from it provided the deeply sampled blood TCRbeta repertoires that made up the dataset. The repertoires were released in a freely available public database intended as a resource for research on the immune response to SARS-CoV-2. The sample metadata nearly always contained a de-identified subject ID, COVID-19 status, age in years and sex. The samples were drawn from the first 160 participants of the ongoing ImmuneRACE study and from 1,254 subjects provided by 6 global collaborators. Where HLA class I and class II types were available, the types were taken from metadata supplied by the sample provider, not from assay-based typing. The prospective study material was composed of cDNA or gDNA derived from T cells, B-cell-depleted T cells, or PBMCs.

TCRbeta CDR3 regions were amplified from genomic DNA by means of the immunoSEQ Assay, a bias-controlled multiplex PCR. In the authors' own workflow: The number of nucleated cells in each sample was estimated from the amplification of reference gene primers within the assay. To quantify the absolute abundance of each unique TCRbeta CDR3 rearrangement, sequence reads were collapsed and filtered. For each sample, productive Simpson clonality was calculated as the square root of Simpson's diversity index across productive rearrangements. Sourced from immuneACCESS, this table was stored by TCRdb with only in-frame sequences that have V and J called. A share of the clones is absent; for the studies checked, an unresolved V gene accounts for under half, and the remainder has no known explanation. The V and J calls and clone size were taken over from that table, and D and trimming were inferred from the DNA. Recorded for this sample are 95,000 to 150,000 clones; approximately 85% of them occurred a single time. About a sixth of the sample is held by the ten biggest clonotypes.

On this clone: Its antigen is currently not known. Base qualities are not provided; no much larger clone lies one nucleotide away.

The paper's findings and limits, for the study overall: The quantity of clinical and demographic metadata differed by source and by participant and was supplied without curation.

One collaborating source in Seattle enrolled patients during active infection and followed them longitudinally through the course of disease. Collaborating institutions collected whole blood in K2EDTA tubes following their own protocols. Collaborator samples were shipped for TCRbeta analysis as frozen whole blood, isolated PBMCs, or DNA extracted from either sample type. The source of this sequence is a man aged 25-45 years with COVID-19, enrolled during active disease. The sample consisted of peripheral blood.

CDR3 region: CASSDRGGELFF. The sequence in DNA is TGTGCCAGCAGTGATCGGGGCGGGGAGCTGTTTTTT. The sequence is built from TRBV6-4 and TRBJ2-2; possibly the D gene is TRBD2, per 5 matching bases. CDR1 and CDR2 are read off the germline V gene as MRHNA and SNTAGT. V is reduced by 3 bases and J by 7 bases, leaving a spacing of 6 bases between them. The CDR3, from cysteine to phenylalanine, totals 12 residues. This entry keeps only the CDR3 DNA: 36 bases, framed from base 1.